The T cell receptor (beta chain) described here comes from a study of shared clonotypes between healthy human individuals. Germline CDR1 reads SNHLY; CDR2 reads FYNNEI. CDR3 length: 12 residues. Trimming at V came to 5 bases and at J to 10 bases, leaving 5 bases not matched to a gene. Method: immunoSEQ multiplex PCR; TCRdb's copy keeps in-frame clones and lacks some. The data hold about 2.4 million clones, with over 85% observed a single time. The clonotype originates from a man aged 18 to 30 in good health. The chain employs TRBV2 and TRBJ2-1; TRBD1 aligns across 7 bases. The specimen sequenced was naive CD4+ T cells sorted from blood. Specified subset: CD45RA+ positively selected. DNA for the CDR3: TGTGCCAGCAGTCGACAGGGAGAGGAGCAGTTCTTC. Its translation: CASSRQGEEQFF.